The 19 T cell receptor beta chains below come from one sample, sequenced in a study of blood T cell repertoires in COVID-19. The data were produced by immunoSEQ multiplex PCR, yet TCRdb's version contains in-frame clones alone and is incomplete. The data show some 180,000 clones, about four fifths seen once. The specimen sequenced was peripheral blood. All receptors derive from a man aged 65 to 85 with active or convalescent COVID-19.

The chain joins TRBV24-1 to TRBJ1-2; D gene ambiguous. Looked up from germline, CDR1 is KGHDR and CDR2 is SFDVKD. Trimming took 3 bases from V and 4 from J, leaving 14 bases between them. CDR3 length: 15 amino acids. CDR3 sequence (DNA): TGTGCCACCAGTGATCATCGGGAGGCTAGCTATGGCTACACCTTC. Amino acid sequence: CATSDHREASYGYTF.

The chain recombines TRBV19 with TRBJ1-2, with D perhaps matching TRBD1 (5 bases). Trimming removed 1 base at V and 2 bases at J, with 8 bases between. This CDR3 is 14 amino acids long. CDR1 is LNHDA and CDR2 is SQIVND in the germline V gene (reference sequence). CDR3 bases: TGTGCCAGTAGTATAGGCAGGGTCAACTATGGCTACACCTTC. The encoded protein is CASSIGRVNYGYTF.

This chain links TRBV5-4 with TRBJ2-5, with 9 bases that match TRBD1. This CDR3 spans 16 amino acids. Germline trimming cut 2 bases from V and 5 bases from J; bases unmatched to any gene: 10. The germline gives CDR1 SGHNT, CDR2 YYREEE (reference sequence). Written as DNA, the CDR3 is TGTGCCAGCAGCTTTCCCGGGACAGGGTGGGACGAGACCCAGTACTTC. Protein sequence: CASSFPGTGWDETQYF.

Only a few counts were recorded for this clone. The J gene is TRBJ1-1, the V gene TRBV5-1; no firm D call. Germline values: CDR1 SGHRS, CDR2 YFSETQ. The CDR3 loop spans 14 amino acids. Trimming cost V 4 bases and J 4 bases, with 14 bases left between them. DNA for the CDR3: TGCGCCAGCAGCCAAGGAGCCTCGGGCACTGAAGCTTTCTTT. It specifies CASSQGASGTEAFF.

This chain uses TRBV5-4 with TRBJ2-4; TRBD2 matches at 8 bases. Germline lookup yields CDR1 SGHNT and CDR2 YYREEE (reference sequence). CDR3 size: 14 residues. Trimming removed 7 bases from V and 4 bases from J; junction bases left unmatched: 7. The CDR3 DNA is TGTGCCAGCTCGGGAGGGGCCAGTAAAAACATTCAGTACTTC. It yields the protein CASSGGASKNIQYF.

V and J are TRBV5-1 and TRBJ2-7; D may be TRBD2 (5 bases). Germline values: CDR1 SGHRS, CDR2 YFSETQ. CDR3 size: 14 residues. V lost 0 bases and J lost 7, with 14 bases in between. The DNA of the CDR3 is TGCGCCAGCAGCTTGGGACTAATTAGAGGAGAGCAGTACTTC. It encodes CASSLGLIRGEQYF.

Only a few counts were recorded for this clone. Distinct nucleotide sequences in the sample also encode this CDR3. This CDR3 is CASSSGQGGNQPQHF. In DNA form, the CDR3 reads TGTGCCAGCAGCTCTGGACAGGGAGGTAATCAGCCCCAGCATTTT. The chain recombines TRBV28 with TRBJ1-5; 8 nucleotides align to TRBD1. Germline loops: CDR1 MDHEN, CDR2 SYDVKM. The CDR3 consists of 15 residues. After removal of 6 bases from V and 4 bases from J, the junction contained 8 bases not matched to a gene. Full variable domain (outside the CDR3, taken from reference TRBV28 and TRBJ1-5): DVKVTQSSRYLVKRTGEKVFLECVQDMDHENMFWYRQDPGLGLRLIYFSYDVKMKEKGDIPEGYSVSREKKERFSLILESASTNQTSMYLCASSSGQGGNQPQHFGDGTRLSIL.

This chain links TRBV19 with TRBJ2-5, with 9 bases aligning to TRBD2. The CDR3 length is 16 residues. The germline V gene has CDR1 LNHDA and CDR2 SQIVND (reference sequence). Unmatched junction bases numbered 6, after V lost 3 bases and J lost 1 base. CDR3 coding DNA: TGTGCCAGTAGTATTCGAGCTAGCGGGGCCCAAGAGACCCAGTACTTC. Translation gives CASSIRASGAQETQYF.

This chain joins TRBV6-2 or TRBV6-3 and TRBJ1-1, with TRBD1 identical over 8 bases. Germline V gives CDR1 MNHEY, CDR2 SVGEGT. The CDR3 is 16 amino acids. Trimming removed 3 bases from V and 1 base from J; junction bases left unmatched: 7. CDR3 amino acids: CASSYQGAVSNTEAFF. CDR3 in DNA: TGTGCCAGCAGTTATCAGGGGGCGGTTTCGAACACTGAAGCTTTCTTT.

The chain couples TRBV30 to TRBJ2-3; a weak D match, TRBD2 (5 bases). V lost 3 bases and J 3 bases, leaving 10 bases between the germline ends. The V gene's germline CDR1 is GTSNPN and CDR2 SVGIG (reference sequence). The CDR3 extends over 13 amino acids. The CDR3 loop reads CAWRDPGTDTQYF. The CDR3, as DNA: TGTGCCTGGAGGGACCCGGGGACAGATACGCAGTATTTT. The full variable domain, completed using reference TRBV30 and TRBJ2-3, is SQTIHQWPATLVQPVGSPLSLECTVEGTSNPNLYWYRQAAGRGLQLLFYSVGIGQISSEVPQNLSASRPQDRQFILSSKKLLLSDSGFYLCAWRDPGTDTQYFGPGTRLTVL.

This clone was picked up a small number of times. The chain has TRBV20-1 and TRBJ2-1; no definite D call. This CDR3 contains 11 residues. V lost 2 bases and J lost 4, with 3 bases in between. Germline values: CDR1 DFQATT, CDR2 SNEGSKA (reference sequence). CDR3 sequence reads: CSARPYNEQFF. DNA of the CDR3: TGCAGTGCTAGACCTTACAATGAGCAGTTCTTC.

The CDR3 loop is CASSVQGLGEAFF. CDR3 sequence (DNA): TGTGCCAGCAGTGTTCAGGGGCTGGGTGAAGCTTTCTTT. The chain uses TRBV6-2 or TRBV6-3 and TRBJ1-1; weak D call: TRBD1 (6 bases). The CDR3 consists of 13 residues. Germline lookup yields CDR1 MNHEY and CDR2 SVGEGT. Deletions cut 5 bases from V and 7 bases from J, with 14 bases between.

Here the CDR3 reads CASSLAGTSYEQYF. CDR3 nucleotides: TGTGCCAGCAGCTTAGCCGGGACTAGCTACGAGCAGTACTTC. The V and J genes are TRBV5-6 and TRBJ2-7; 8 positions match TRBD2. The CDR3 is 14 amino acids. Trimming cost V 2 bases and J 3 bases; bases outside gene matches: 4. Germline CDR1 and CDR2: SGHDT and YYEEEE.

This chain connects TRBV28 to TRBJ1-2, with 10 nucleotides matching TRBD1. The CDR3 consists of 15 residues. The ends lost 5 bases at V and 4 bases at J; junction bases unmatched: 7. Per the germline V gene, CDR1 is MDHEN and CDR2 is SYDVKM. The DNA for the CDR3 is TGTGCCAGCAGTGTAGGGACAGGGGTAAGCTATGGCTACACCTTC. This translates into CASSVGTGVSYGYTF.

The V gene is TRBV7-9, the J gene TRBJ2-7, with 7 bases aligning to TRBD1. From germline, CDR1 is SEHNR and CDR2 FQNEAQ (reference sequence). Trimming at V came to 5 bases and at J to 4 bases, leaving 14 bases not matched to a gene. This CDR3 has 16 amino acids. CDR3 nucleotides: TGTGCCAGCAGCACTAAGAAGACAGGGAAAACATACGAGCAGTACTTC. It codes for CASSTKKTGKTYEQYF.

V and J are TRBV7-2 and TRBJ1-2; the D gene is possibly TRBD1 (5 bases). Trimming stripped 5 bases from V and 5 bases from J, with 15 bases between. Per germline, CDR1 SGHTA and CDR2 FQGNSA. This CDR3 spans 14 amino acids. For the CDR3, the DNA is TGTGCCAGCAGCACAGGACCGATCCTTTATGGCTACACCTTC. Translating it yields CASSTGPILYGYTF.

The chain couples TRBV19 to TRBJ1-4; D gene unclear. Germline V lookup: CDR1 LNHDA, CDR2 SQIVND (reference sequence). The CDR3 is 13 residues long. V was trimmed by 8 bases and J by 6 bases, leaving 13 bases between them. The CDR3 is CASRRDNYEKLFF. The CDR3 nucleotides are TGTGCCAGTCGCCGCGACAATTATGAAAAACTGTTTTTT.

The CDR3: CASSIDLLGGETQYF. CDR3 coding DNA: TGTGCCAGTAGTATAGATCTATTGGGAGGAGAGACCCAGTACTTC. The chain uses TRBV19 and TRBJ2-5; D possibly corresponds to TRBD2 (6 bases). This CDR3 has 15 residues. The V end lost 0 bases, the J end lost 4 bases, and 12 bases lay between the germline ends. In germline, CDR1 is LNHDA, CDR2 SQIVND (reference sequence).

The chain combines TRBV3-1 (or the pseudogene TRBV3-2) with TRBJ1-2; 7 bases align to TRBD1. V shed 2 bases, J shed 8 bases, and the junction held 14 bases outside the gene matches. Germline V gene lookup returns CDR1 LGHDT and CDR2 YNNKEL (reference sequence). The CDR3 contains 16 residues. The CDR3 nucleotides are TGTGCCAGCAGCCAACGGCTTGACAGGGTGAGGGGCGGCTACACCTTC. Its protein product is CASSQRLDRVRGGYTF.